These 25 T cell receptor beta chains originate from one sample sequenced in a study of T-cell memory formation after mild COVID-19. One entry per CDR3 protein, called by TCRdb with MiXCR from the 5' RACE reads. The sample holds under 650,000 distinct CDR3 sequences; roughly 18% are singletons and the top ten take approximately 12%. Material for sequencing was PBMCs or a T cell subset sorted from them (not recorded which). The receptor set was obtained from an adult woman who had mild COVID-19 (a few samples of this study predate the infection). Cell type and time point are not known.

This clonotype turned up a few times. This chain links TRBV12-3 or TRBV12-4 with TRBJ2-7; 7 bases align to TRBD1. Trimming took 4 bases from V and 3 from J; bases not matched to a gene: 12. The CDR3 is 16 residues long. The CDR3 sequence is CASSSRHRGLRYEQYF. CDR3 nucleotide sequence: TGTGCCAGCAGTTCACGTCACAGGGGCCTCCGCTACGAGCAGTACTTC.

This clonotype was picked up a small number of times. The V and J genes are TRBV20-1 and TRBJ2-3; D might be TRBD2 (5 bases). CDR3 length: 14 amino acids. The germline V and J ends were trimmed by 0 bases and 4 bases, with 11 bases remaining between them. Germline CDR1 and CDR2: DFQATT and SNEGSKA (reference sequence). The CDR3 protein is CSARDSSGSDTQYF. The CDR3 DNA is TGCAGTGCTAGAGATAGTTCGGGGTCAGATACGCAGTATTTT.

V usage is TRBV5-1 and J usage is TRBJ1-1; D remains ambiguous. CDR1 SGHRS and CDR2 YFSETQ come from the germline V gene. This CDR3 has 15 amino acids. V was shortened by 4 bases and J by 5 bases, with 18 bases between the two germline ends. The chain's CDR3 is CASSPHHRDATEAFF. The CDR3 DNA reads TGCGCCAGCAGCCCTCACCATCGGGATGCGACTGAAGCTTTCTTT.

This clonotype has just a few counts. The chain employs TRBV7-3 and TRBJ2-7, with a weak D call TRBD2 (5 bases). CDR3 size: 16 residues. Trimming pared 1 base from V and 4 bases from J, leaving 17 bases between. Germline V CDR1 and CDR2: SGHTA, FQGTGA. In DNA, the CDR3 is TGTGCCAGCAGCTTAAAAGAGGGCCCCTTAATATACGAGCAGTACTTC. Amino acid sequence: CASSLKEGPLIYEQYF.

There are many counts of this clonotype. The chain employs TRBV4-1 and TRBJ2-7; D gene ambiguous. The germline V gene encodes CDR1 MGHRA and CDR2 YSYEKL. This CDR3 has 15 residues. The V end was cut by 5 bases, the J end by 2 bases, with 16 bases between. Here the CDR3 DNA reads TGCGCCAGCAGCTCCGAAATATCCGGCGCCTACGAGCAGTACTTC. This translates into CASSSEISGAYEQYF.

V gene TRBV19 combines with J gene TRBJ2-1, with D maybe TRBD1 (6 bases). The CDR3 runs to 15 residues. Trimming stripped 1 base from V and 4 bases from J, with 11 bases between. The germline V gene encodes CDR1 LNHDA and CDR2 SQIVND (reference sequence). CDR3 protein: CASSIGAGTYNEQFF. In DNA form, the CDR3 reads TGTGCCAGTAGTATAGGCGCCGGGACATACAATGAGCAGTTCTTC. The whole variable domain, filled in from reference TRBV19 and TRBJ2-1, reads DGGITQSPKYLFRKEGQNVTLSCEQNLNHDAMYWYRQDPGQGLRLIYYSQIVNDFQKGDIAEGYSVSREKKESFPLTVTSAQKNPTAFYLCASSIGAGTYNEQFFGPGTRLTVL.

This clonotype was observed a few times. The chain combines TRBV6-2 or TRBV6-3 with TRBJ1-2; 8 bases line up with TRBD1. V lost 4 bases, J lost 10 bases, and 5 bases stayed unmatched. The V gene's germline CDR1 is MNHEY and CDR2 SVGEGT. The CDR3 covers 12 residues. CDR3 protein: CASSSTTGDYTF. The CDR3 bases are TGTGCCAGCAGTTCCACGACAGGGGACTACACCTTC.

This clonotype came up a few times. The V call is TRBV25-1, the J call TRBJ2-7, with 8 positions matching TRBD1. This CDR3 has 14 amino acids. The germline V gene encodes CDR1 MGHDK and CDR2 SYGVNS. V lost 4 bases, J lost 3 bases, and 5 bases stayed unmatched. The CDR3: CASSVRQGYYEQYF. The CDR3 DNA is TGTGCCAGCAGTGTCAGACAGGGGTACTACGAGCAGTACTTC.

This clonotype was seen a handful of times. This rearrangement joins TRBV2 to TRBJ2-5; weak D call: TRBD1 (5 bases). CDR3 length equals 16 residues. Germline assignment: CDR1 SNHLY and CDR2 FYNNEI. The germline V and J ends were trimmed by 2 bases and 3 bases, with 16 bases remaining between them. The CDR3 region has the DNA TGTGCCAGCAGTGAATCGTCCAGGGTACATAAAGAGACCCAGTACTTC. This codes for CASSESSRVHKETQYF.

There are a few counts of this clonotype. The junction and the germline gene differ at one end; a read error may be behind it. The chain couples TRBV25-1 to TRBJ1-5; 8 bases match TRBD1. CDR3 length: 16 residues. Per germline, CDR1 MGHDK and CDR2 SYGVNS. CDR3 in amino acids: CATSAAGTGLNQPQHF. The CDR3 DNA is TGTGCCACCAGTGCCGCCGGGACAGGCCTCAATCAGCCCCAGCATTTT.

In this sample, this clonotype turned up a few times. The chain couples TRBV6-2 or TRBV6-3 to TRBJ2-3; tentative D call: TRBD1 (6 bases). Per the germline V gene, CDR1 is MNHEY and CDR2 is SVGEGT. The V and J ends lost 8 bases and 6 bases respectively, with 15 bases between them. CDR3 length: 13 residues. CDR3 sequence: CASCRQVGDTQYF. The CDR3 nucleotides read TGTGCCAGCTGTCGACAGGTTGGGGATACGCAGTATTTT.

The chain links TRBV4-2 to TRBJ2-1; D might be TRBD2 (6 bases). Germline V CDR1 and CDR2: LGHNA, YNFKEQ. V lost 0 bases and J 5 bases, leaving 17 bases between the germline ends. The CDR3 is 17 amino acids. The CDR3 sequence: CASSQEVVAARDNEQFF. DNA for the CDR3: TGTGCCAGCAGCCAAGAAGTGGTAGCGGCCAGGGACAATGAGCAGTTCTTC.

The chain recombines TRBV2 with TRBJ2-5; possible D gene TRBD1, 6 bases. V was pared by 5 bases and J by 1 base, with 14 bases between. CDR3 length equals 15 residues. In germline, CDR1 is SNHLY, CDR2 FYNNEI. The CDR3 DNA reads as TGTGCCAGCAGTCACGTCGGGGACACCCAAGAGACCCAGTACTTC. The encoded protein is CASSHVGDTQETQYF.

This clonotype was picked up a small number of times. The chain carries TRBV7-9 and TRBJ2-3; no definite D call. V was cut by 0 bases and J by 3 bases, with 7 bases left in between. This CDR3 comprises 14 residues. CDR1 is SEHNR and CDR2 is FQNEAQ in the germline V gene (reference sequence). CDR3 sequence reads: CASSLAAETDTQYF. CDR3 bases: TGTGCCAGCAGCTTAGCGGCGGAAACAGATACGCAGTATTTT. Based on the CDR3 plus reference TRBV7-9 and TRBJ2-3, the full variable domain is DTGVSQNPRHKITKRGQNVTFRCDPISEHNRLYWYRQTLGQGPEFLTYFQNEAQLEKSRLLSDRFSAERPKGSFSTLEIQRTEQGDSAMYLCASSLAAETDTQYFGPGTRLTVL.

This clonotype has more than one count but fewer than ten. The rearrangement links TRBV3-1 to TRBJ2-2; TRBD2 might be the D (6 bases). CDR1 and CDR2 (germline): LGHDT, YNNKEL (reference sequence). The V gene lost 1 base and the J gene lost 3 bases, with 15 bases spanning the gap. This CDR3 contains 17 residues. The CDR3 DNA reads TGTGCCAGCAGCCAAGTTGGGGGGAGATCTTACACCGGGGAGCTGTTTTTT. Its translation: CASSQVGGRSYTGELFF.

This chain joins TRBV20-1 and TRBJ1-4, with a weak D call TRBD1 (5 bases). Trimming cost V 0 bases and J 10 bases, with 15 bases left between them. Per the germline V gene, CDR1 is DFQATT and CDR2 is SNEGSKA (reference sequence). The CDR3 has 14 amino acids. CDR3 protein: CSAREGLSGGKLFF. The CDR3 region has the DNA TGCAGTGCTAGAGAGGGGCTTTCGGGGGGAAAACTGTTTTTT.

This chain connects TRBV12-3 or TRBV12-4 to TRBJ2-2; 10 positions agree with TRBD2. The length of the CDR3 is 16 residues. Unmatched junction bases numbered 9, after V lost 5 bases and J lost 6 bases. Here the CDR3 DNA reads TGTGCCAGCAGTCCTTCGGGACTAGCGATTCCCGGGGAGCTGTTTTTT. Protein: CASSPSGLAIPGELFF.

This clonotype occurred many times. This chain links TRBV19 with TRBJ2-5, with D hard to call. The V and J ends lost 3 bases and 5 bases respectively, with 7 bases between them. CDR1 is LNHDA, CDR2 SQIVND, per germline (reference sequence). The CDR3 consists of 12 residues. The CDR3 nucleotides read TGTGCCAGTAGTATCGCCGGGGAGACCCAGTACTTC. Translation: CASSIAGETQYF.

This clonotype was counted only a few times. The chain is built from TRBV11-2 and TRBJ1-2, with unresolved D. The CDR3 contains 15 residues. CDR1 and CDR2 (germline): SGHAT, FQNNGV. V shed 4 bases and J shed 2 bases, with 14 bases lying between them. The CDR3 spells CASSSGALYNYGYTF. CDR3 in DNA: TGTGCCAGCAGCTCGGGAGCATTGTACAACTATGGCTACACCTTC.

This clonotype was detected only a few times. The chain is built from TRBV7-2 and TRBJ1-2, with 10 bases aligning to TRBD1. The ends lost 4 bases at V and 2 bases at J; junction bases unmatched: 7. The CDR3 is made up of 16 amino acids. CDR1 SGHTA and CDR2 FQGNSA come from the germline V gene. The CDR3 nucleotides are TGTGCCAGCAGCTCTGGACAGGGGGATCTGAACTATGGCTACACCTTC. It encodes CASSSGQGDLNYGYTF.

In its sample, this clonotype was seen a few times. The chain recombines TRBV2 with TRBJ1-4; no reliable D call. V was pared by 3 bases and J by 8 bases, with 10 bases between. The V gene's germline CDR1 is SNHLY and CDR2 FYNNEI. The CDR3 runs 13 residues. CDR3 DNA sequence: TGTGCCAGCAGTGATGAGGGAGAAGAAAAACTGTTTTTT. It translates to CASSDEGEEKLFF.

The rearrangement uses TRBV4-3 and TRBJ2-7; D is unclear. There are 16 residues in the CDR3. From germline, CDR1 is LGHNA and CDR2 YSLEER. V was cut by 3 bases and J by 3 bases, with 18 bases left in between. In DNA, the CDR3 is TGCGCCAGCAGCCAGTTTTCAGGCGGAGACGACTACGAGCAGTACTTC. Protein sequence: CASSQFSGGDDYEQYF.

In this sample, this clonotype turned up many times. The genes are TRBV20-1 and TRBJ1-6, with D hard to call. Trimming stripped 3 bases from V and 9 bases from J, with 3 bases between. Per germline, CDR1 DFQATT and CDR2 SNEGSKA (reference sequence). This CDR3 region has 10 residues. DNA of the CDR3: TGCAGTGCTAGTAGTTCACCCCTCCACTTT. Translating it yields CSASSSPLHF.

The V call is TRBV29-1, the J call TRBJ2-2; 7 nucleotides line up with TRBD2. CDR3 length: 14 amino acids. J was trimmed by 0 bases and V by 7 bases; bases with no gene match: 5. Germline V gene lookup returns CDR1 SQVTM and CDR2 ANQGSEA. CDR3 amino acids: CSAGLAANTGELFF. DNA of the CDR3: TGCAGCGCTGGGCTAGCGGCGAACACCGGGGAGCTGTTTTTT.

This clonotype occurred a few times. The V and J genes are TRBV28 and TRBJ2-2; a possible D gene is TRBD2 (6 bases). The CDR3 covers 15 residues. Per germline, CDR1 MDHEN and CDR2 SYDVKM. V gave up 7 bases and J gave up 3 bases, with 15 bases separating them. For the CDR3, the DNA is TGTGCCAGCACGTGGAGGGCCCTGTACACCGGGGAGCTGTTTTTT. Its protein product is CASTWRALYTGELFF.